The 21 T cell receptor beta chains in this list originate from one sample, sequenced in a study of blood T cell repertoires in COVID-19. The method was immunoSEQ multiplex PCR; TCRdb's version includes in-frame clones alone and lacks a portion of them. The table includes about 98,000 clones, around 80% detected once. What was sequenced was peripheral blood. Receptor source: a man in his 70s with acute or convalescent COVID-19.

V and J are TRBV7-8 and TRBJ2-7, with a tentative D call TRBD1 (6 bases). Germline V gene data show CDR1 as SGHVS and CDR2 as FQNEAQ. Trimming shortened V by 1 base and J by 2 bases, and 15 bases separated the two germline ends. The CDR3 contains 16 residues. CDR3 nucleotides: TGTGCCAGCAGCTTAGAATCGCAGGGGTCTACCTACGAGCAGTACTTC. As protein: CASSLESQGSTYEQYF.

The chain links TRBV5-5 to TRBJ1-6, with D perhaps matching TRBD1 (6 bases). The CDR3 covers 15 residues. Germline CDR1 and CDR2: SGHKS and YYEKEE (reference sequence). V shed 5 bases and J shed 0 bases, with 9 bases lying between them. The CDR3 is CASSRGGSYNSPLHF. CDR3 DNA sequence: TGTGCCAGCAGTCGAGGGGGCTCCTATAATTCACCCCTCCACTTT.

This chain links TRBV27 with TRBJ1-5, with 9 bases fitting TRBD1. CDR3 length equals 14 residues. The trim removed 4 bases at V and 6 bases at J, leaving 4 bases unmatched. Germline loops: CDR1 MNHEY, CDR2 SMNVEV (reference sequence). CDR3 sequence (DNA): TGTGCCAGCAGTTCGACAGGGGGTAGTCAGCCCCAGCATTTT. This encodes CASSSTGGSQPQHF.

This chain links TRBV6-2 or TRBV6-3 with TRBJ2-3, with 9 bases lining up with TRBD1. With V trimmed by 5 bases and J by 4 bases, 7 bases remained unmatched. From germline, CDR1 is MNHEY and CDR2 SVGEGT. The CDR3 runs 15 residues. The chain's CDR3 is CASSKQGARADTQYF. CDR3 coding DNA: TGTGCCAGCAGTAAACAGGGGGCGCGAGCAGATACGCAGTATTTT.

CDR3 in DNA: TGTGCTAGTGGACTCGAGGCTAATTCACCCCTCCACTTT. Translated: CASGLEANSPLHF. The chain carries TRBV12-5 and TRBJ1-6, with D uncertain. V was pared by 6 bases and J by 6 bases, with 9 bases between. The CDR3 is 13 amino acids. Germline CDR1 LGHNT, CDR2 FRNRAP.

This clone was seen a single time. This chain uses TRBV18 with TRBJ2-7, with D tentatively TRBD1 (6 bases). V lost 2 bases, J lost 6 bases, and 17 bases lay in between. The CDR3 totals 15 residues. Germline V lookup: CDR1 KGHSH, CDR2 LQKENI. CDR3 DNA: TGTGCCAGCTCACCAGAGATCGCAGGGGTGGTCGAGCAGTACTTC. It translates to CASSPEIAGVVEQYF.

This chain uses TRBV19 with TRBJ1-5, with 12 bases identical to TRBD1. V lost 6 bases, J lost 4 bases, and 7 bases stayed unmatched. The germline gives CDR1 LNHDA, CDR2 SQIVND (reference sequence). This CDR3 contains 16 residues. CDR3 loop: CASSPGTGGANQPQHF. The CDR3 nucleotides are TGTGCCAGTAGCCCTGGGACAGGGGGCGCGAATCAGCCCCAGCATTTT. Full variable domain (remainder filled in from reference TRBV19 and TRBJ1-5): DGGITQSPKYLFRKEGQNVTLSCEQNLNHDAMYWYRQDPGQGLRLIYYSQIVNDFQKGDIAEGYSVSREKKESFPLTVTSAQKNPTAFYLCASSPGTGGANQPQHFGDGTRLSIL.

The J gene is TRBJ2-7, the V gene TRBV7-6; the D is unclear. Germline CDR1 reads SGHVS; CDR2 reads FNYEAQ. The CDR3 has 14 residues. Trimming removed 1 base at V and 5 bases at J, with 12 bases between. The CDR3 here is CASSLGNSLDEQYF. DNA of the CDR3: TGTGCCAGCAGCTTAGGGAATAGCCTCGACGAGCAGTACTTC.

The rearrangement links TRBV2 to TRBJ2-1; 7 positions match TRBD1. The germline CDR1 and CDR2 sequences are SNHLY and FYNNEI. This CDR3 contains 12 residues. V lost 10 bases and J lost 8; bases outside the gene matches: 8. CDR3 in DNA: TGTGCCACCCCGGACAGGCTAGATGAGCAGTTCTTC. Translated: CATPDRLDEQFF. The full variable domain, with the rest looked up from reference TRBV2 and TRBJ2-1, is EPEVTQTPSHQVTQMGQEVILRCVPISNHLYFYWYRQILGQKVEFLVSFYNNEISEKSEIFDDQFSVERPDGSNFTLKIRSTKLEDSAMYFCATPDRLDEQFFGPGTRLTVL.

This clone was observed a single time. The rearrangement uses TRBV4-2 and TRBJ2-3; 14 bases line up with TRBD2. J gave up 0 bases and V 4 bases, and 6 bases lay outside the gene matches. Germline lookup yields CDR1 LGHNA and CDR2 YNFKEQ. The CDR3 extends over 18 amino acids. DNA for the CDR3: TGTGCCAGCAGCCCCGGGACTAGCGGGAGTGAGAGCACAGATACGCAGTATTTT. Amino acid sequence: CASSPGTSGSESTDTQYF.

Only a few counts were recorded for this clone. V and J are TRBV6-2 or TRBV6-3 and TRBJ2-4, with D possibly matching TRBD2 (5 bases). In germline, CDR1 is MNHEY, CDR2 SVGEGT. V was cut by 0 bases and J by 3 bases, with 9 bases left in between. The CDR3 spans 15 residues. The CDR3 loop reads CASSYSSGDKNIQYF. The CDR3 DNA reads TGTGCCAGCAGTTACTCGTCCGGGGACAAAAACATTCAGTACTTC.

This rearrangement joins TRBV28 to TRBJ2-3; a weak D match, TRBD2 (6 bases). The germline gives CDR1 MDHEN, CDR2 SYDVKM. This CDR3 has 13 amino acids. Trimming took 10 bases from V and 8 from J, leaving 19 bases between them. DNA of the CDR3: TGTGCCATTGGGGGGTGGCCACAAGGTACGCAGTATTTT. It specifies CAIGGWPQGTQYF.

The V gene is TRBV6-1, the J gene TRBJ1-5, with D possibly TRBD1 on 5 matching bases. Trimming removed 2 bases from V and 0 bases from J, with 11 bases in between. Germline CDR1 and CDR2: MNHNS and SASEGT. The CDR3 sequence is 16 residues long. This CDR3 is CASSEWMGGSNQPQHF. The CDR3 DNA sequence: TGTGCCAGCAGTGAATGGATGGGGGGTAGCAATCAGCCCCAGCATTTT.

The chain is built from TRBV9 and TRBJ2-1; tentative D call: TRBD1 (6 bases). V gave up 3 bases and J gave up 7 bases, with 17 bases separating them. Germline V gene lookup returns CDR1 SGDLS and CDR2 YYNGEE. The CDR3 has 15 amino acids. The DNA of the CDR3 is TGTGCCAGCAGCGAGATGGGGGCCTGGGGGAATGAGCAGTTCTTC. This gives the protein CASSEMGAWGNEQFF.

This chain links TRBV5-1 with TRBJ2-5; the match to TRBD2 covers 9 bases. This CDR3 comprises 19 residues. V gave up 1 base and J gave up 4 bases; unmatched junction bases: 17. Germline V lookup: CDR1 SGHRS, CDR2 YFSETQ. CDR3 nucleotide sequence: TGCGCCAGCAGCTTGCTCCCCTCGAGAGCGGGAGGTAGGAGAGAGACCCAGTACTTC. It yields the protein CASSLLPSRAGGRRETQYF.

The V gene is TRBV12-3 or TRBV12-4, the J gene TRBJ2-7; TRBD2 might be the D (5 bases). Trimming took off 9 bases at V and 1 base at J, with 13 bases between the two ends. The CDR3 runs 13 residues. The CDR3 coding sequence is TGTGCCAGTTCCATGACTAAATCCTACGAGCAGTACTTC. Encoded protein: CASSMTKSYEQYF.

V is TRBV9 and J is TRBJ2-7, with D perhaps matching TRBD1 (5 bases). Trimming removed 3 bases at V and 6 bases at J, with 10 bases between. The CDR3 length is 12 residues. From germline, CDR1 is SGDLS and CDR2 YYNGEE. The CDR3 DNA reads TGTGCCAGCAGCGCCCAGGGTGCCGAGCAGTACTTC. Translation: CASSAQGAEQYF.

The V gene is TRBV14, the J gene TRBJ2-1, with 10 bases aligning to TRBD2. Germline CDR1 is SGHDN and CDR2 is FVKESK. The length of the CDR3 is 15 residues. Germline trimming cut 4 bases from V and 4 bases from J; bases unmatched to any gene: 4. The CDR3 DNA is TGTGCCAGCAGCCTAGGGACTAGCGTTTACAATGAGCAGTTCTTC. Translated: CASSLGTSVYNEQFF.

DNA for the CDR3: TGTGCCAGCAGCTTAAGGGAACAGGATGAAGCTTTCTTT. Its protein product is CASSLREQDEAFF. V is TRBV7-8 and J is TRBJ1-1; D is possibly TRBD1 (5 bases). The V and J ends lost 2 bases and 7 bases respectively, with 11 bases between them. Germline lookup yields CDR1 SGHVS and CDR2 FQNEAQ. The CDR3 extends over 13 amino acids. The full variable domain, its missing parts supplied by reference TRBV7-8 and TRBJ1-1, is GAGVSQSPRYKVAKRGQDVALRCDPISGHVSLFWYQQALGQGPEFLTYFQNEAQLDKSGLPSDRFFAERPEGSVSTLKIQRTQQEDSAVYLCASSLREQDEAFFGQGTRLTVV.

In DNA, the CDR3 is TGTGCCAGCAGTAGCAAGTATTACGGGAATGAGCAGTTCTTC. Encoded protein: CASSSKYYGNEQFF. The chain employs TRBV6-2 or TRBV6-3 and TRBJ2-1; D is uncertain. The CDR3 is 14 residues long. CDR1 MNHEY and CDR2 SVGEGT come from the germline V gene. Deletions cut 5 bases from V and 7 bases from J, with 15 bases between.

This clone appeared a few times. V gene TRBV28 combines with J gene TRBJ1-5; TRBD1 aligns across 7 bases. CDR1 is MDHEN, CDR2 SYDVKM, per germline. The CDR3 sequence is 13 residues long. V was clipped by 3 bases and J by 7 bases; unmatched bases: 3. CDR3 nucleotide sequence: TGTGCCAGCAGTTTTGACAGGGAACAGCCCCAGCATTTT. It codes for CASSFDREQPQHF.